The rows below give T cell receptor beta chains drawn from one sample of a study of blood T cell repertoires in COVID-19. TCRdb keeps only in-frame clones here, not all; method: immunoSEQ multiplex PCR. The sample carries hundreds of thousands of clones, 89% recorded once. What was sequenced was PBMCs or T cells enriched from blood (not recorded which). These receptors were collected from a man between 60 and 70 years old who had recovered from COVID-19. Both conserved end residues are part of each CDR3. D genes are given only for firm matches. Where a row states a size, it is once, few, many or the class of an expanded clone; other rows omit it.

TGTGCCAGTAGCATCCCTATGAACACTGAAGCTTTCTTT	CASSIPMNTEAFF	-	-	TRBJ1-1	TRBV19
TGTGCCAGCAGCAAAGACAGGGTAGACACTGAAGCTTTCTTT	CASSKDRVDTEAFF	TRBD1	-	TRBJ1-1	TRBV7-3
TGTGCCAGCAGCCAAGCCTCGGGGGGGGACACTGAAGCTTTCTTT	CASSQASGGDTEAFF	-	-	TRBJ1-1	TRBV3-1/TRBV3-2
TGTGCCTGGGGACAGGGAGGTTTTCAGCCCCAGCATTTT	CAWGQGGFQPQHF	TRBD1	-	TRBJ1-5	TRBV30
TGTGCCAGCAGTGATACAGGGCTCATCGGAAACACCATATATTTT	CASSDTGLIGNTIYF	-	-	TRBJ1-3	TRBV25-1
TGTGCCAGCAGCCGAGCCGATGGTGAGCAGTACTTC	CASSRADGEQYF	-	once	TRBJ2-7	TRBV3-1/TRBV3-2
TGTGCCAGCAGCCAAGAGCTAGGGCGGAGGCCCCAGTACTTC	CASSQELGRRPQYF	-	-	TRBJ2-5	TRBV4-2
TGTGCCAGCAGTTTCGACCGGGTCGGTGAGCAGTTCTTC	CASSFDRVGEQFF	-	-	TRBJ2-1	TRBV28
TGCGCCAGCAGCCACGGACAGAGTAGCAATCAGCCCCAGCATTTT	CASSHGQSSNQPQHF	-	few	TRBJ1-5	TRBV4-1
TGTGCCAGCAGCGTCTCAGGGGATGGCTACACCTTC	CASSVSGDGYTF	-	-	TRBJ1-2	TRBV9
TGTGCCAGCAGCGTAGTAGGGGACAGGCGGATGAATGAGCAGTTCTTC	CASSVVGDRRMNEQFF	TRBD1	-	TRBJ2-1	TRBV9
TGTGCCAGCGAGGGGAGGGAGAGCTCCTATAATTCACCCCTCCACTTT	CASEGRESSYNSPLHF	-	few	TRBJ1-6	TRBV2
TGCAGCGTGTTTCGTATTGGGAGCTCCTACAATGAGCAGTTCTTC	CSVFRIGSSYNEQFF	-	-	TRBJ2-1	TRBV29-1
TGTGCCAGCAGCGTAGGGGAAGCGGTACCCTACGAGCAGTACTTC	CASSVGEAVPYEQYF	-	-	TRBJ2-7	TRBV9
TGCGCCAGCAGACACCAGGGGGCGAGTTCACCCCTCCACTTT	CASRHQGASSPLHF	TRBD1	-	TRBJ1-6	TRBV5-1
TGTGCCAGCAGTGAACGTTTGGCAGGGAAGAAGACTAATGAAAAACTGTTTTTT	CASSERLAGKKTNEKLFF	-	once	TRBJ1-4	TRBV2
TGTGCCAGCTCACCACCGGTCGGGGGGCAGCAGTACTTC	CASSPPVGGQQYF	-	-	TRBJ2-7	TRBV18
TGTGCCATCAGTACAGGATCCGGCTACACCTTC	CAISTGSGYTF	-	-	TRBJ1-2	TRBV10-3
TGCAGCGTGGGCCCCCCGGGGGAGGGGCACAGTGAGCAGTTCTTC	CSVGPPGEGHSEQFF	TRBD2	-	TRBJ2-1	TRBV29-1
TGTGCCAGCAGCGTTCTAGGACAGCTGAACACTGAAGCTTTCTTT	CASSVLGQLNTEAFF	-	once	TRBJ1-1	TRBV7-9
TGTGCCAGCAGTTACACGGGGGGCGGTGAAGCTTTCTTT	CASSYTGGGEAFF	-	few	TRBJ1-1	TRBV6-5
TGTGCCACCAGTGCCCGGGACAGGGCTTACTACGAGCAGTACTTC	CATSARDRAYYEQYF	TRBD1	-	TRBJ2-7	TRBV24-1
TGCGCCAGCACCGACGGGACTTTAGGAGAAAAACTGTTTTTT	CASTDGTLGEKLFF	-	-	TRBJ1-4	TRBV5-1
TGCGCCAGCAGCTCAAGACAGGGGGCTTCGTACGAGCAGTACTTC	CASSSRQGASYEQYF	TRBD1	-	TRBJ2-7	TRBV5-1
TGTGCCAGCAGTTCCCTTAACAATCAGCCCCAGCATTTT	CASSSLNNQPQHF	-	-	TRBJ1-5	TRBV28
TGTGCCAGCTATTCCCGGAACGGGAGGGGGTACGAGCAGTACTTC	CASYSRNGRGYEQYF	TRBD2	-	TRBJ2-7	TRBV28
TGTGCCAGCATCGGAACCGGGACTAGCGCCTACAATGAGCAGTTCTTC	CASIGTGTSAYNEQFF	TRBD2	-	TRBJ2-1	TRBV7-9
TGCAGCGTTTGGGGACAGGGGGGCTACAATGAGCAGTTCTTC	CSVWGQGGYNEQFF	TRBD1	once	TRBJ2-1	TRBV29-1
TGTGCCAGCAGCCATCCGGACAGGGTCAGCACAGATACGCAGTATTTT	CASSHPDRVSTDTQYF	TRBD1	-	TRBJ2-3	TRBV3-1/TRBV3-2
TGTGCCAGCAGCCCGGGACTTCGGAACACCGGGGAGCTGTTTTTT	CASSPGLRNTGELFF	-	-	TRBJ2-2	TRBV5-6
TGTGCCAGCAGTTTCGGGACAGGGGTCGGGGAGCTGTTTTTT	CASSFGTGVGELFF	TRBD1	-	TRBJ2-2	TRBV11-2
TGCGCCAGCAGCTTTACTAGCGGGAGCGTCAATGAGCAGTTCTTC	CASSFTSGSVNEQFF	TRBD2	-	TRBJ2-1	TRBV5-1
TGTGCCAGCAGTTACAGTTCGGGAGCAACTAATGAAAAACTGTTTTTT	CASSYSSGATNEKLFF	-	-	TRBJ1-4	TRBV6-2/TRBV6-3
TGTGCCAGCAGCACCCTGCTCTCGACAGGGGTAAAGCCGGGTGAAGCTTTCTTT	CASSTLLSTGVKPGEAFF	TRBD1	-	TRBJ1-1	TRBV28
TGTGCCAGCAGTTACGACAGGGCCCCCTACGAGCAGTACTTC	CASSYDRAPYEQYF	TRBD1	-	TRBJ2-7	TRBV6-2/TRBV6-3
TGTGCCAGCCTCCTAATGGGGGGGCTCGTCGAGCAGTACTTC	CASLLMGGLVEQYF	-	-	TRBJ2-7	TRBV7-2
TGCAGTGCTAGACAGTCAGATACGCAGTATTTT	CSARQSDTQYF	-	-	TRBJ2-3	TRBV20-1
TGTGCCAGCTCACCCTCCTCCGGGGCTGGGGCCAACGTCCTGACTTTC	CASSPSSGAGANVLTF	-	-	TRBJ2-6	TRBV18
TGTGCCAGCAGCTTAGTTTTGCCGACAGTCTACAATGAGCAGTTCTTC	CASSLVLPTVYNEQFF	-	-	TRBJ2-1	TRBV7-2
TGTGCCAGTAGTATAGGAGTGGATACGCAGTATTTT	CASSIGVDTQYF	-	-	TRBJ2-3	TRBV19
TGTGCCAGCAGTTTTCGGCCAGGGGGCTCCTACGAGCAGTACTTC	CASSFRPGGSYEQYF	TRBD1	-	TRBJ2-7	TRBV27
TGTGCCAGCTCATTCTCCTCACAGGGGCGGACTAGCGGGACGCTCTACGAGCAGTACTTC	CASSFSSQGRTSGTLYEQYF	TRBD2	-	TRBJ2-7	TRBV18
TGTGCCACCAGCAACAGGGAGTCCCCCTACAATGAGCAGTTCTTC	CATSNRESPYNEQFF	-	-	TRBJ2-1	TRBV15
TGTGCCAGCTCCCGAGAGGGAAATTCACCCCTCCACTTT	CASSREGNSPLHF	-	-	TRBJ1-6	TRBV18